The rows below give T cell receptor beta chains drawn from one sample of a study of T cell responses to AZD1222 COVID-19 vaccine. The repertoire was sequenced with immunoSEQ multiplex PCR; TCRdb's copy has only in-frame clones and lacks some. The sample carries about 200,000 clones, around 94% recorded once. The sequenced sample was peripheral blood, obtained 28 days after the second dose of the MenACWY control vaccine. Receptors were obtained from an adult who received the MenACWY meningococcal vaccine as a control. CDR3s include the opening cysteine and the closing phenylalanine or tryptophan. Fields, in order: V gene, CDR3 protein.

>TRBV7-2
CASSPGQGNNQPQHF
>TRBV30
CAWSRAQGTGRDEKLFF
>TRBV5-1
CASAGGTSGMTDTQYF
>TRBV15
CATSRDDFNQPQHF
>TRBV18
CASQQGSGNQPQHF
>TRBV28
CASAVLPGHHYF
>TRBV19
CASSKRQPLFSGNTIYF
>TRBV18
CASSLLGDSYEQYF
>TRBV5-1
CASRYVAGTDGYTF
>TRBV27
CASSLGFEQYF
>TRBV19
CARVRTIYNSPLHF
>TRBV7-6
CASIEQGGVNTEAFF
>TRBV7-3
CASSRYSTDTQYF
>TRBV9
CASRDDRVNTEAFF
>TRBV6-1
CASTGTSGSANIQYF
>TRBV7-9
CASSLDGGAGNTIYF
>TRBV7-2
CASTPYGGSNQPQHF
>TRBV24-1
CATSAAGEENTEAFF
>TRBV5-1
CASGAGVTDTQYF
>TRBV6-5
CASSTGQGAGSPLHF
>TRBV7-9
CASSHDASNQPQHF
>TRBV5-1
CASSLKRDFTGELFF
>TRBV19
CASSILGDGANEKLFF
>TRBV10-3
CAIGSNTEAFF
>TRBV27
CASSSDRSYNTEAFF
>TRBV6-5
CASSSPALEPGYTF
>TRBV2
CASSLTGSNTEAFF
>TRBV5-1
CASSYTGTGGISTDTQYF
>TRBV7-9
CASSLGSGQGMAEQYF
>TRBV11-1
CASSLDNSYEQYF
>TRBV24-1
CATSAARGQQDTQYF